This is a list of T cell receptor beta chains from one sample in a study of blood T cell repertoires in COVID-19. Using immunoSEQ multiplex PCR, the repertoire was profiled, and TCRdb retains in-frame clones only, with some absent. The sample includes about 260,000 clones, approximately 87% of them seen just once. Sequencing was done on a sample of peripheral blood. These receptors originate from a human donor in a cohort sampled during active COVID-19. The conserved cysteine and the conserved F or W are not part of the CDR3 here. Each record gives: D gene, J gene, V gene, CDR3 protein. A D gene is named only where the DNA matches it firmly.

D gene: TRBD1; J gene: TRBJ1-5; V gene: TRBV2; CDR3 protein: ASSAPGGMGNQPQH
D gene: TRBD1; J gene: TRBJ1-2; V gene: TRBV19; CDR3 protein: ASQGQGRGYT
D gene: .; J gene: TRBJ2-1; V gene: TRBV5-4; CDR3 protein: ASSPGQRRENNEQF
D gene: TRBD1; J gene: TRBJ1-4; V gene: TRBV13; CDR3 protein: ASSFKHRGKKLF
D gene: .; J gene: TRBJ1-1; V gene: TRBV7-6; CDR3 protein: ASSLNSPSMNTEAF
D gene: TRBD1; J gene: TRBJ2-2; V gene: TRBV4-1; CDR3 protein: ASSQAPGGAGRTGELF
D gene: .; J gene: TRBJ2-1; V gene: TRBV7-9; CDR3 protein: ASSLGYSYNEQF
D gene: .; J gene: TRBJ1-1; V gene: TRBV7-8; CDR3 protein: ASTLRGNTEAF
D gene: TRBD1; J gene: TRBJ1-5; V gene: TRBV5-1; CDR3 protein: ASSHGTDSNQPQH
D gene: .; J gene: TRBJ2-3; V gene: TRBV7-9; CDR3 protein: ASSLGGGFTDTQY
D gene: TRBD1; J gene: TRBJ1-6; V gene: TRBV23-1; CDR3 protein: ASSHLTRQGHLSYNSPLH
D gene: .; J gene: TRBJ2-2; V gene: TRBV7-9; CDR3 protein: ASSILGGELF
D gene: TRBD1; J gene: TRBJ1-4; V gene: TRBV11-2; CDR3 protein: ASSLQGVANEKLF
D gene: TRBD1; J gene: TRBJ1-2; V gene: TRBV28; CDR3 protein: ASSRTGTGNYGYT
D gene: .; J gene: TRBJ1-2; V gene: TRBV5-5; CDR3 protein: ASSLAAQTGDGYT
D gene: .; J gene: TRBJ2-3; V gene: TRBV3-1/TRBV3-2; CDR3 protein: ASSQASGLSTDTQY
D gene: .; J gene: TRBJ1-4; V gene: TRBV28; CDR3 protein: ASRLQGRRVTNEKLF
D gene: TRBD1; J gene: TRBJ1-4; V gene: TRBV7-2; CDR3 protein: ASSFPPGTGEKLF
D gene: .; J gene: TRBJ1-5; V gene: TRBV7-9; CDR3 protein: ASSFSDQPQH
D gene: .; J gene: TRBJ1-1; V gene: TRBV6-1; CDR3 protein: ASHLKGGTEAF
D gene: TRBD1; J gene: TRBJ2-5; V gene: TRBV10-1; CDR3 protein: ASSESGTGGAETQY
D gene: TRBD2; J gene: TRBJ2-7; V gene: TRBV6-5; CDR3 protein: ASSYSRGEYEQY
D gene: .; J gene: TRBJ1-1; V gene: TRBV7-2; CDR3 protein: ASSLAAQGTEAF
D gene: .; J gene: TRBJ1-2; V gene: TRBV18; CDR3 protein: ASSPPNPTQQGKNYGYT
D gene: .; J gene: TRBJ2-7; V gene: TRBV4-2; CDR3 protein: ASSQAPGSSYEQY
D gene: .; J gene: TRBJ1-2; V gene: TRBV2; CDR3 protein: ASSEGRGANNYGYT
D gene: TRBD2; J gene: TRBJ2-7; V gene: TRBV27; CDR3 protein: ASSLSPRTSSEQY
D gene: TRBD1; J gene: TRBJ2-5; V gene: TRBV18; CDR3 protein: ASSYYGQAKETQY
D gene: TRBD2; J gene: TRBJ2-1; V gene: TRBV19; CDR3 protein: ASSKTSGGSSYNEQF
D gene: .; J gene: TRBJ1-1; V gene: TRBV28; CDR3 protein: ASSPPGALEAF
D gene: TRBD1; J gene: TRBJ2-4; V gene: TRBV27; CDR3 protein: ASSPTGGFKNIQY
D gene: .; J gene: TRBJ2-3; V gene: TRBV11-2; CDR3 protein: ASSLDRGTDTQY
D gene: TRBD1; J gene: TRBJ1-2; V gene: TRBV6-5; CDR3 protein: ASSAPGQEGNGYT
D gene: .; J gene: TRBJ1-2; V gene: TRBV4-2; CDR3 protein: ASSQDGSSNGYT
D gene: TRBD1; J gene: TRBJ1-5; V gene: TRBV5-4; CDR3 protein: ASSRQGFGQPQH
D gene: TRBD2; J gene: TRBJ2-5; V gene: TRBV11-3; CDR3 protein: ASSPGTSGGAGETQY
D gene: TRBD1; J gene: TRBJ1-1; V gene: TRBV29-1; CDR3 protein: SVIQGLNTEAF
D gene: TRBD1; J gene: TRBJ2-2; V gene: TRBV11-2; CDR3 protein: ASSSQQGRNTGELF
D gene: TRBD1; J gene: TRBJ1-5; V gene: TRBV29-1; CDR3 protein: SVAGQGGNQPQH
D gene: .; J gene: TRBJ2-3; V gene: TRBV5-1; CDR3 protein: ASSPPTLASSTDTQY
D gene: .; J gene: TRBJ2-7; V gene: TRBV2; CDR3 protein: ASSFTTRYEQY
D gene: .; J gene: TRBJ2-3; V gene: TRBV10-3; CDR3 protein: ATQGGTATDTQY
D gene: .; J gene: TRBJ1-1; V gene: TRBV5-1; CDR3 protein: ASSPRWAGEAEAF
D gene: .; J gene: TRBJ1-2; V gene: TRBV5-1; CDR3 protein: ASSPSDSTLYGYT
D gene: .; J gene: TRBJ1-5; V gene: TRBV6-1; CDR3 protein: ASSEGLNNQPQH
D gene: .; J gene: TRBJ2-5; V gene: TRBV6-2/TRBV6-3; CDR3 protein: ASSFSETQY